The 23 T cell receptor beta chains below come from one sample, sequenced in a study of preoperative IRX-2 immunotherapy in early breast cancer. The treatment: preoperative locoregional IRX-2 cytokine immunotherapy. The data were produced by immunoSEQ multiplex PCR, yet TCRdb's version contains in-frame clones alone and is incomplete. The table records around 40,000 clones, 77% of them present only once. This sample comprised tumor tissue, obtained after IRX-2 immunotherapy. Receptors originate from a human donor with breast cancer.

The V gene is TRBV11-3, the J gene TRBJ1-1; 7 nucleotides match TRBD1. The V and J ends lost 5 bases and 1 base, in that order; junction bases with no gene match: 10. The CDR3 has 16 residues. The germline gives CDR1 SGHNT, CDR2 YENEEA. CDR3 region: CASSPRGDSRNTEAFF. The CDR3 nucleotides are TGTGCCAGCAGCCCGAGGGGGGACAGCCGGAACACTGAAGCTTTCTTT.

This clone was observed once. The J gene is TRBJ1-3, the V gene TRBV1; the D call of TRBD1 is as the table states it, not checked on the DNA. TRBV1 represents a pseudogene. The CDR3 has 19 amino acids. Written as DNA, the CDR3 is TGCGCCAGCAGCCCCTACGACCCCGGACAGGGGGGCTCTGGAAACACCATATATTTT. Its protein product is CASSPYDPGQGGSGNTIYF.

The rearrangement joins TRBV22-1 to TRBJ1-3. TRBV22-1 is a documented pseudogene. The CDR3 runs 15 residues. The CDR3 DNA sequence: TGTGCCAGCAGCGTAGACCCGCTTTCTGGAAACACCATATATTTT. Amino acids: CASSVDPLSGNTIYF.

The J gene is TRBJ2-3, the V gene TRBV7-6; no reliable D call. Trimming stripped 5 bases from V and 6 bases from J, with 15 bases between. This CDR3 spans 14 amino acids. Germline V lookup: CDR1 SGHVS, CDR2 FNYEAQ. This CDR3 reads CASSERSVGDTQYF. The CDR3 bases are TGTGCCAGCAGCGAAAGATCGGTCGGGGATACGCAGTATTTT.

To note about this clone: A base in the sequence is ambiguous or unread; the matching residue is shown as X. The J gene is TRBJ1-3, the V gene TRBV6-1; D is undetermined. CDR1 MNHNS and CDR2 SASEGT come from the germline V gene. V lost 1 base and J lost 4, with 2 bases in between. The CDR3 has 12 amino acids. In DNA, the CDR3 is TGTGCCAGCAGTGAAGYGGGAAACACCATATATTTT. Its translation: CASSEXGNTIYF.

A note on this clone: The junction departs from the called germline gene at one end, perhaps through a read error. The gene calls are TRBV18 and TRBJ2-3; TRBD2 matches at 9 bases. CDR3 size: 16 residues. Germline CDR1 reads KGHSH; CDR2 reads LQKENI. The chain's CDR3 is CASSPPLAGGTDTQYF. The DNA of the CDR3 is TGTGCCAGCTCCCCACCTTTAGCGGGGGGCACAGATACGCAGTATTTT.

V usage is TRBV5-1 and J usage is TRBJ2-5; 15 bases align to TRBD2. The CDR3 contains 17 residues. Germline V gene lookup returns CDR1 SGHRS and CDR2 YFSETQ. V dropped 3 bases and J dropped 5; count of bases not matched to a gene: 8. The CDR3 DNA is TGCGCCAGCAGCTCCGGACTAGCGGGGGGGACCCGGGAGACCCAGTACTTC. As protein: CASSSGLAGGTRETQYF.

The V and J genes are TRBV11-3 and TRBJ1-3; D perhaps matches TRBD1 (5 bases). This CDR3 spans 17 amino acids. The ends were cut back, 5 bases at V and 0 bases at J, with 17 bases in the middle. Per germline, CDR1 SGHNT and CDR2 YENEEA. The CDR3 loop is CASSPRRGFVSGNTIYF. In DNA, the CDR3 is TGTGCCAGCAGCCCGCGGCGGGGCTTCGTCTCTGGAAACACCATATATTTT.

The chain uses TRBV6-8 and TRBJ2-3, with TRBD1 as a possible D gene (7 bases). With 10 bases removed from V and 6 bases from J, the gap between germline ends came to 23 bases. Germline CDR1 MNHGY, CDR2 SAAAGT. CDR3 length: 15 amino acids. The CDR3 is CAITNRGKGADTQYF. For the CDR3, the DNA is TGTGCCATCACTAACCGGGGGAAGGGGGCGGATACGCAGTATTTT.

This clone was seen only a few times. The chain links TRBV19 to TRBJ1-1; D not certain. Trimming pared 0 bases from V and 10 bases from J, leaving 12 bases between. This CDR3 is built from 13 residues. CDR1 is LNHDA, CDR2 SQIVND, per germline (reference sequence). CDR3 residues: CASSIDGERGAFF. The CDR3 DNA follows: TGTGCCAGTAGTATAGATGGGGAGAGAGGAGCTTTCTTT.

In its sample, this clone was seen once. The chain combines TRBV5-1 with TRBJ1-2; 12 nucleotides match TRBD1. In germline, CDR1 is SGHRS, CDR2 YFSETQ. J gave up 0 bases and V 4 bases, and 4 bases lay outside the gene matches. The CDR3 contains 16 residues. The CDR3 reads CASSRGQGASNYGYTF. CDR3 sequence (DNA): TGCGCCAGCAGCAGGGGACAGGGGGCGTCTAACTATGGCTACACCTTC.

The chain links TRBV19 to TRBJ1-5; 7 positions match TRBD1. The length of the CDR3 is 13 residues. Germline V gene lookup returns CDR1 LNHDA and CDR2 SQIVND (reference sequence). The J segment lost 6 bases and the V segment lost 5 bases, leaving 4 bases of the junction unmatched. The CDR3 sequence: CASSFDRVQPQHF. The CDR3 DNA reads TGTGCCAGTAGTTTCGACAGGGTTCAGCCCCAGCATTTT.

A single count supports this clone. The chain joins TRBV5-1 to TRBJ1-1, with TRBD1 matching over 9 bases. Trimming took 4 bases from V and 4 from J; bases not matched to a gene: 17. Germline V gene data show CDR1 as SGHRS and CDR2 as YFSETQ. This CDR3 spans 18 amino acids. The CDR3 sequence: CASSETAGTGRGPTEAFF. In DNA form, the CDR3 reads TGCGCCAGCAGCGAAACAGCCGGGACAGGGAGGGGACCCACTGAAGCTTTCTTT.

V is TRBV5-1 and J is TRBJ2-3; D not resolved. The CDR3 extends over 15 amino acids. CDR1 SGHRS and CDR2 YFSETQ come from the germline V gene. The V and J ends lost 0 bases and 0 bases respectively, with 8 bases between them. CDR3 bases: TGCGCCAGCAGCTTGGCCTTGTCCAGCACAGATACGCAGTATTTT. This codes for CASSLALSSTDTQYF.

The chain has TRBV18 and TRBJ1-4; 7 bases line up with TRBD1. Per the germline V gene, CDR1 is KGHSH and CDR2 is LQKENI. J gave up 2 bases and V 0 bases, and 3 bases lay outside the gene matches. The CDR3 is 16 residues long. The DNA for the CDR3 is TGTGCCAGCTCACCACCGACGGGACAGACTAATGAAAAACTGTTTTTT. It codes for CASSPPTGQTNEKLFF.

This clone showed up just a few times. The chain links TRBV6-4 to TRBJ2-2; D unclear. The CDR3 consists of 11 residues. CDR1 is MRHNA and CDR2 is SNTAGT in the germline V gene. Trimming shortened V by 6 bases and J by 4 bases, and 3 bases separated the two germline ends. The CDR3 nucleotides read TGTGCCAGCAGCCCCACCGGGGAGCTGTTTTTT. Its protein product is CASSPTGELFF.

This rearrangement joins TRBV5-1 to TRBJ1-2, with TRBD1 matching over 10 bases. Germline CDR1 SGHRS, CDR2 YFSETQ. V trimming: 0 bases; J trimming: 4 bases; junction bases outside the gene matches: 6. The CDR3 is made up of 16 amino acids. CDR3 protein: CASSLAMGQGFYGYTF. CDR3 DNA: TGCGCCAGCAGCTTGGCCATGGGACAGGGGTTCTATGGCTACACCTTC.

This chain connects TRBV6-8 to TRBJ1-1, with TRBD1 identical over 8 bases. V lost 10 bases to trimming and J lost 6 bases; unmatched junction nucleotides: 16. Germline CDR1 MNHGY, CDR2 SAAAGT. There are 15 residues in the CDR3. The CDR3 sequence is CAIREPSGGKSEAFF. The CDR3 DNA sequence: TGTGCCATCAGAGAACCGTCAGGGGGCAAATCTGAAGCTTTCTTT.

This clone has just one count. V gene TRBV9 combines with J gene TRBJ2-7; D remains unclear. Germline CDR1 is SGDLS and CDR2 is YYNGEE. The V end lost 5 bases, the J end lost 3 bases, and 12 bases lay between the germline ends. CDR3 length: 13 residues. This CDR3 is CASSFGPNYEQYF. Here the CDR3 DNA reads TGTGCCAGCAGTTTTGGGCCTAACTACGAGCAGTACTTC. Complete variable domain (other parts from reference TRBV9 and TRBJ2-7): DSGVTQTPKHLITATGQRVTLRCSPRSGDLSVYWYQQSLDQGLQFLIQYYNGEERAKGNILERFSAQQFPDLHSELNLSSLELGDSALYFCASSFGPNYEQYFGPGTRLTVT.

V and J are TRBV11-3 and TRBJ1-6; tentatively, D is TRBD1 (6 bases). Germline loops: CDR1 SGHNT, CDR2 YENEEA. CDR3 size: 16 residues. Trimming took off 4 bases at V and 3 bases at J, with 13 bases between the two ends. The CDR3 nucleotides are TGTGCCAGCAGCTACCAGGGGAGTAACTATAATTCACCCCTCCACTTT. It codes for CASSYQGSNYNSPLHF.

The rearrangement links TRBV30 to TRBJ1-5, with D possibly TRBD1 on 6 matching bases. The CDR3 sequence is 14 residues long. Germline V gene data show CDR1 as GTSNPN and CDR2 as SVGIG (reference sequence). The V gene lost 0 bases and the J gene lost 4 bases, with 10 bases spanning the gap. CDR3 nucleotide sequence: TGTGCCTGGAGTGTTCGCCAGGGGAATCAGCCCCAGCATTTT. This sequence encodes CAWSVRQGNQPQHF. The complete variable domain, with remaining parts taken from reference TRBV30 and TRBJ1-5, reads SQTIHQWPATLVQPVGSPLSLECTVEGTSNPNLYWYRQAAGRGLQLLFYSVGIGQISSEVPQNLSASRPQDRQFILSSKKLLLSDSGFYLCAWSVRQGNQPQHFGDGTRLSIL.

This clone has a single count. The chain employs TRBV10-2 and TRBJ1-5, with D unresolved. Germline lookup yields CDR1 WSHSY and CDR2 SAAADI. The CDR3 runs to 12 residues. Trimming removed 3 bases at V and 7 bases at J, with 7 bases between. The chain's CDR3 is CASSDAPQPQHF. CDR3 coding DNA: TGCGCCAGCAGTGATGCCCCGCAGCCCCAGCATTTT.

This chain joins TRBV15 and TRBJ1-2; D unresolved. Per germline, CDR1 LNHNV and CDR2 YYDKDF (reference sequence). CDR3 length: 18 residues. V lost 0 bases and J 0 bases, leaving 17 bases between the germline ends. The CDR3 DNA follows: TGTGCCACCAGCAGAGATCAGAGGGTCAATGAAGCTAACTATGGCTACACCTTC. This encodes CATSRDQRVNEANYGYTF. The whole variable domain, remainder taken from reference TRBV15 and TRBJ1-2, is DAMVIQNPRYQVTQFGKPVTLSCSQTLNHNVMYWYQQKSSQAPKLLFHYYDKDFNNEADTPDNFQSRRPNTSFCFLDIRSPGLGDTAMYLCATSRDQRVNEANYGYTFGSGTRLTVV.